This note documents a single T cell receptor beta chain sequence. No antigen is known for it. No much larger clone is present one base from it, and per-base qualities are unavailable. The data originate from a study of T cell changes during pregnancy in multiple sclerosis (dated by TCRdb to between 2017 and 2020). For the wider study: In women with multiple sclerosis, the researchers looked at how the T cell repertoire shifted as pregnancy progressed.

The protocol used for the library was the immunoSEQ multiplex PCR assay. In TCRdb, the immuneACCESS table is reduced to in-frame sequences with V and J assigned. These tables do not hold every clone; where another copy was compared, an unresolved V gene accounts for under half, and the others remain unexplained. Across this sample there are 100,000 to 140,000 clones, with under 95% seen only once. The ten biggest clones cover 0.78% of the sample. CDR3 length: 14 amino acids, cysteine to phenylalanine. CDR3 DNA only is kept here, 42 bases in frame from base 1. According to the germline V gene, CDR1 reads SGHRS and CDR2 reads YFSETQ. Trimming leaves V shorter by 3 bases and J shorter by 5 bases, with the junction holding 4 bases beyond the gene matches.

The receptor's source is a female donor in good health, enrolled as a control in a pregnancy study. The rearranged segments are TRBV5-1 and TRBJ2-7; 11 nucleotides in the junction match TRBD1. Sequences were derived from peripheral blood, sampled in the third trimester of pregnancy. The CDR3 protein is CASSSGQGADEQYF. The nucleotide sequence is TGCGCCAGCAGCTCCGGACAGGGGGCCGACGAGCAGTACTTC.